This T cell receptor beta chain was profiled in a study of shared clonotypes between healthy human individuals. For the study at large: Serving as donors were two women and three men, whose ages spanned 18 to 49. Study outcomes and limitations: There were few donors, and this limited the genetic and exposure-history diversity represented. Some clonotypes were shared by all four sorted-subset donors, while others were not shared. The non-shared ones had lower generation probabilities than the shared ones.

The CDR3 is 17 amino acids. Germline trimming cut 6 bases from V and 1 base from J; bases unmatched to any gene: 11. Looked up from germline, CDR1 is SNHLY and CDR2 is FYNNEI. Worth noting for this clone: No antigen is known for it.

CD8 cells regarded as naive lacked CD45RO, were positively chosen for CCR7, and omitted terminally differentiated effector memory CD45RA+ cells. TCRdb's table, derived via immunoSEQ multiplex PCR, lists solely in-frame clones and lacks some. Altogether some 2.1 million clones are present, roughly 94% being singletons, with the ten largest covering 0.85% to 1.3%. V usage is TRBV2 and J usage is TRBJ2-5; the match to TRBD2 covers 10 bases. Material for sequencing was naive CD8+ T cells sorted from blood. This TCR derives from a young man in good health. This chain's CDR3 is CASRPTSGAIFQETQYF. CDR3 bases: TGTGCCAGCAGACCCACTAGCGGGGCGATTTTCCAAGAGACCCAGTACTTC.